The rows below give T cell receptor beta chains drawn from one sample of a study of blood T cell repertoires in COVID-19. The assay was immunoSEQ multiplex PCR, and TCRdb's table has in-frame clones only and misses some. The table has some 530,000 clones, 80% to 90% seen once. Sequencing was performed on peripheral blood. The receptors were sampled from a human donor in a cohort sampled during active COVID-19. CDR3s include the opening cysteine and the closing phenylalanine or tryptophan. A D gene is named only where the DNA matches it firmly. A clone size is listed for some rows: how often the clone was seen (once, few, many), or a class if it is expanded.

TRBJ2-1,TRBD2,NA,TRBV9,TGTGCCAGCAGCGTACTAGCGGGTATTCCCCTCAATGAGCAGTTCTTC,CASSVLAGIPLNEQFF
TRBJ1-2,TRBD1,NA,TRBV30,TGTGCCTGGAGGCTCCAGGGGGACTATGGCTACACCTTC,CAWRLQGDYGYTF
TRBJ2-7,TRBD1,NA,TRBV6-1,TGTGCCAGCACCCTACAGGGGGCGGCGGGCGAGCAGTACTTC,CASTLQGAAGEQYF
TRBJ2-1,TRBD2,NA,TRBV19,TGTGCCAGTAGTACCGCGCGGGAGCGAAATGAGCAGTTCTTC,CASSTARERNEQFF
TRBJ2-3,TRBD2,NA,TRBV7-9,TGTGCCAGCAGCTTAGAAGCGGGGGTCGGCACAGATACGCAGTATTTT,CASSLEAGVGTDTQYF
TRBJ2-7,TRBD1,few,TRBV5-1,TGCGCCAGCAGCTTGTCAGGGGGTCTATTCTACGAGCAGTACTTC,CASSLSGGLFYEQYF
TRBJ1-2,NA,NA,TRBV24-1,TGTGCCACCAGTGATTTAGGGGATAGCGGCTACACCTTC,CATSDLGDSGYTF
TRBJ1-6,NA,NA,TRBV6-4,TGTGCCAGCAGCCAGGGGAGGGGATACTCACCCCTCCACTTT,CASSQGRGYSPLHF
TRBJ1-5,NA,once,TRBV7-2,TGTGCCAGCAGCTTATTCGGGGAACATCAGCCCCAGCATTTT,CASSLFGEHQPQHF
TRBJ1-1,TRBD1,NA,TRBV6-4,TGTGCCAGCAGCCTCGCAGGGGGCACTGAAGCTTTCTTT,CASSLAGGTEAFF
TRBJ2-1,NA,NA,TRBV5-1,TGCGCCAGCAGCTCCGACGGTCAGGGTGGAAAGTTCTTC,CASSSDGQGGKFF
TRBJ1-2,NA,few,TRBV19,TGTGCCAGTAGTCCTCTCGGCTATGGCTACACCTTC,CASSPLGYGYTF
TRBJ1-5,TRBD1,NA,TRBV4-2,TGTGCCAGCAGCCGTGGCGTCTTCGACAGGGCCCAGCCCCAGCATTTT,CASSRGVFDRAQPQHF
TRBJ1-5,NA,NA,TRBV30,TGTGCCTGGAGTATAACGAGGTATCAGCCCCAGCATTTT,CAWSITRYQPQHF
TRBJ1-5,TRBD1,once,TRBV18,TGTGCCAGCTCAAGACAGGGGGCCTTAAGCAATCAGCCCCAGCATTTT,CASSRQGALSNQPQHF
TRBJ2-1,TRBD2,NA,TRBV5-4,TGTGCCAGCAGCTTGGGAGGGGCTAGCGGATACAATGAGCAGTTCTTC,CASSLGGASGYNEQFF
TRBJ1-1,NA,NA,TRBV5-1,TGCGCCAGCAGCTTGTCTTATCCTTTGAACACTGAAGCTTTCTTT,CASSLSYPLNTEAFF
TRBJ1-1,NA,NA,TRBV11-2,TGTGCCAGCAGCTTAGCTTCCGGGGCTGAAGCTTTCTTT,CASSLASGAEAFF
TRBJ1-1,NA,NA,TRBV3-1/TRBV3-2,TGTACCAGCAGCGCACAGGGTCATGAGACTGAAGCTTTCTTT,CTSSAQGHETEAFF
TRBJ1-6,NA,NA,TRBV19,TGTGCCAGTAGTATGGTAGGGGGTAACGATTCACCCCTCCACTTT,CASSMVGGNDSPLHF
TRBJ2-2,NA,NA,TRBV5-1,TGCGCCAGCAGTATGGAGTCTGCGATAGCCGGGGAGCTGTTTTTT,CASSMESAIAGELFF
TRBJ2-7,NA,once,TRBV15,TGTGCCACCAGCAGAGATGGATCAGGGACCTACGAGCAGTACTTC,CATSRDGSGTYEQYF
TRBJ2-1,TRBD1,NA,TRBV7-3,TGTGCCAGCAGCGCCTCGGGACAGCTATACAATGAGCAGTTCTTC,CASSASGQLYNEQFF